This passage covers 19 T cell receptor beta chains from one sample sequenced in a study of CD8 T cells in ankylosing spondylitis. TCRdb passed the 5' RACE reads through MiXCR, listing each CDR3 protein once. Among 150,000 to 200,000 distinct CDR3 sequences listed, 9.5% to 15% were seen once. What was sequenced was blood, either unsorted or a sorted T cell fraction (not recorded which). These TCRs come from a male donor with ankylosing spondylitis or in good health (not recorded which).

This clonotype was found many times. This chain connects TRBV27 to TRBJ2-2; 8 bases map to TRBD2. The CDR3 length is 16 residues. V shed 4 bases and J 2 bases; nucleotides not matched to a gene: 6. Germline V gene lookup returns CDR1 MNHEY and CDR2 SMNVEV (reference sequence). The chain's CDR3 is CASSYPSGLNTGELFF. The CDR3, as DNA: TGTGCCAGCAGTTACCCTAGCGGGCTAAACACCGGGGAGCTGTTTTTT.

The sample holds a few counts of this clonotype. The J gene is TRBJ2-3, the V gene TRBV7-9; the match to TRBD2 covers 9 bases. V was pared by 2 bases and J by 2 bases, with 5 bases of the junction left unmatched. The CDR3 covers 16 residues. Germline CDR1 SEHNR, CDR2 FQNEAQ (reference sequence). The CDR3 region has the DNA TGTGCCAGCAGCTTACTGACTAGCGGATCCACAGATACGCAGTATTTT. Its protein product is CASSLLTSGSTDTQYF.

This clonotype was seen many times. Here the CDR3 reads CASSQDIAGGGWEQFF. The CDR3 DNA is TGCGCCAGCAGCCAAGATATAGCGGGAGGTGGTTGGGAGCAGTTCTTC. The chain joins TRBV4-1 to TRBJ2-1; TRBD2 matches 10 bases. The CDR3 loop spans 16 amino acids. CDR1 and CDR2 from the germline V gene are MGHRA and YSYEKL. V was clipped by 0 bases and J by 10 bases; unmatched bases: 9.

The rearrangement links TRBV12-3 or TRBV12-4 to TRBJ2-3, with TRBD1 as a possible D gene (6 bases). The CDR3 extends over 14 amino acids. The V gene lost 7 bases and the J gene lost 0 bases, with 11 bases spanning the gap. This chain's CDR3 is CASTATGSTDTQYF. As DNA, the CDR3 is TGTGCCAGCACCGCCACAGGGAGCACAGATACGCAGTATTTT.

V and J are TRBV7-8 and TRBJ2-5; D uncertain. This CDR3 has 15 residues. Germline CDR1 and CDR2: SGHVS and FQNEAQ. V lost 4 bases and J 0 bases, leaving 12 bases between the germline ends. This CDR3 is CASSSGNLYQETQYF. CDR3 coding DNA: TGTGCCAGCAGCTCTGGGAACCTTTACCAAGAGACCCAGTACTTC.

The V call is TRBV10-2, the J call TRBJ1-1, with 8 positions matching TRBD1. J gave up 3 bases and V 4 bases, and 7 bases lay outside the gene matches. Germline assignment: CDR1 WSHSY and CDR2 SAAADI. The CDR3 sequence is 15 residues long. CDR3 in DNA: TGCGCCAGCAGTGTGACAGGGGACCCCTACACTGAAGCTTTCTTT. Translating gives CASSVTGDPYTEAFF.

The V and J genes are TRBV7-2 and TRBJ2-1, with unresolved D. The CDR3 totals 16 residues. CDR1 is SGHTA and CDR2 is FQGNSA in the germline V gene. The germline V and J ends were trimmed by 5 bases and 0 bases, with 14 bases remaining between them. Written as DNA, the CDR3 is TGTGCCAGCAGCACAACACTGTACAGCTCCTACAATGAGCAGTTCTTC. Encoded protein: CASSTTLYSSYNEQFF.

This clonotype has a handful of counts. V usage is TRBV9 and J usage is TRBJ2-1; D unresolved. The CDR3 consists of 11 residues. With 3 bases removed from V and 6 bases from J, the gap between germline ends came to 4 bases. The germline V gene has CDR1 SGDLS and CDR2 YYNGEE. This CDR3 reads CASSASNEQFF. The CDR3 DNA is TGTGCCAGCAGCGCCTCCAATGAGCAGTTCTTC.

The chain recombines TRBV6-5 with TRBJ2-7; 7 bases are a match to TRBD1. Germline loops: CDR1 MNHEY, CDR2 SVGAGI. V was pared by 2 bases and J by 5 bases, with 9 bases of the junction left unmatched. This CDR3 is 15 amino acids long. CDR3 sequence: CASSYGVTGQDEQYF. CDR3 in DNA: TGTGCCAGCAGTTACGGGGTGACAGGGCAGGACGAGCAGTACTTC.

This clonotype was seen only a few times. The rearrangement joins TRBV9 to TRBJ2-1; D is unresolved. The CDR3 runs 13 residues. Trimming pared 4 bases from V and 10 bases from J, leaving 15 bases between. CDR1 and CDR2 (germline): SGDLS, YYNGEE. The CDR3 reads CASSPTRLSEQFF. CDR3 nucleotides: TGTGCCAGCAGCCCGACACGACTCTCAGAGCAGTTCTTC.

V is TRBV27 and J is TRBJ2-2; 8 bases agree with TRBD1. Germline V gives CDR1 MNHEY, CDR2 SMNVEV (reference sequence). This CDR3 has 17 residues. After removal of 3 bases from V and 6 bases from J, the junction contained 12 bases not matched to a gene. This CDR3 is CASSFQYQGAEPGELFF. The CDR3 DNA sequence: TGTGCCAGCAGTTTCCAGTACCAGGGGGCTGAGCCCGGGGAGCTGTTTTTT.

This clonotype was picked up a small number of times. J is TRBJ2-7 and V is TRBV3-1, with D perhaps TRBD1 (5 bases). This CDR3 is 15 amino acids long. The ends were cut back, 0 bases at V and 6 bases at J, with 15 bases in the middle. Germline-derived CDR1 and CDR2 are LGHDT and YNNKEL (reference sequence). CDR3 sequence: CASSQDLAGLSEQYF. The DNA of the CDR3 is TGTGCCAGCAGCCAAGATCTCGCAGGGTTGAGCGAGCAGTACTTC.

There are a few counts of this clonotype. The genes are TRBV7-9 and TRBJ2-7; D possibly matches TRBD1 or TRBD2 (5 bases each). The CDR3 spans 15 residues. CDR1 is SEHNR and CDR2 is FQNEAQ in the germline V gene (reference sequence). Trimming removed 5 bases at V and 1 base at J, with 15 bases between. The CDR3 here is CASSATGTVSYEQYF. In DNA form, the CDR3 reads TGTGCCAGCAGCGCAACCGGGACGGTATCCTACGAGCAGTACTTC.

This clonotype was recorded a few times. The chain carries TRBV18 and TRBJ2-7; the D call may be TRBD1 or TRBD2 (5 bases each). Trimming removed 8 bases from V and 1 base from J, with 12 bases in between. CDR1 and CDR2 (germline): KGHSH, LQKENI. The CDR3 totals 13 residues. This CDR3 reads CASLGTASYEQYF. The CDR3 DNA is TGTGCCAGCCTCGGGACCGCGTCCTACGAGCAGTACTTC.

This clonotype was recorded at least ten times. The chain couples TRBV12-3 or TRBV12-4 to TRBJ2-7; the D gene is possibly TRBD1 (6 bases). CDR3 length equals 14 residues. V dropped 5 bases and J dropped 4 bases, with 15 bases sitting between them. The CDR3 DNA is TGTGCCAGCAGTCCCTCGGGTAGGGGGTACGAGCAGTACTTC. The encoded protein is CASSPSGRGYEQYF.

This clonotype showed up just a few times. This CDR3 is CASSFIGAGANVLTF. The DNA for the CDR3 is TGTGCCAGCAGTTTTATCGGGGCTGGGGCCAACGTCCTGACTTTC. The chain employs TRBV27 and TRBJ2-6; weak D call: TRBD2 (5 bases). V shed 3 bases and J shed 2 bases, with 8 bases lying between them. Per germline, CDR1 MNHEY and CDR2 SMNVEV (reference sequence). CDR3 length: 15 amino acids. The variable domain in full, with the rest retrieved from reference TRBV27 and TRBJ2-6, is EAQVTQNPRYLITVTGKKLTVTCSQNMNHEYMSWYRQDPGLGLRQIYYSMNVEVTDKGDVPEGYKVSRKEKRNFPLILESPSPNQTSLYFCASSFIGAGANVLTFGAGSRLTVL.

The chain carries TRBV7-9 and TRBJ1-1, with unresolved D. The CDR3 length is 15 residues. Germline CDR1 is SEHNR and CDR2 is FQNEAQ (reference sequence). The V end lost 3 bases, the J end lost 8 bases, and 19 bases lay between the germline ends. The CDR3 nucleotides are TGTGCCAGCAGCTTCTCCCTCGACGGTCCTTTCGAAGCTTTCTTT. Translated: CASSFSLDGPFEAFF.

The CDR3 DNA is TGTGCCAGCACCCTACCGTTAACACCGAACTATGGCTACACCTTC. Protein product: CASTLPLTPNYGYTF. The V call is TRBV27, the J call TRBJ1-2; no reliable D call. V was trimmed by 7 bases and J by 2 bases, leaving 17 bases between them. This CDR3 has 15 amino acids. Germline assignment: CDR1 MNHEY and CDR2 SMNVEV (reference sequence).

This clonotype has more than one count but fewer than ten. The rearrangement links TRBV5-1 to TRBJ2-7; TRBD2 matches at 8 bases. V lost 6 bases and J lost 6; bases outside the gene matches: 11. Germline V gives CDR1 SGHRS, CDR2 YFSETQ. The CDR3 is 14 amino acids. The CDR3 reads CASIETGGPREQYF. In DNA form, the CDR3 reads TGCGCCAGCATAGAGACGGGAGGGCCTCGCGAGCAGTACTTC. The variable domain in full, completed from reference TRBV5-1 and TRBJ2-7, reads KAGVTQTPRYLIKTRGQQVTLSCSPISGHRSVSWYQQTPGQGLQFLFEYFSETQRNKGNFPGRFSGRQFSNSRSEMNVSTLELGDSALYLCASIETGGPREQYFGPGTRLTVT.